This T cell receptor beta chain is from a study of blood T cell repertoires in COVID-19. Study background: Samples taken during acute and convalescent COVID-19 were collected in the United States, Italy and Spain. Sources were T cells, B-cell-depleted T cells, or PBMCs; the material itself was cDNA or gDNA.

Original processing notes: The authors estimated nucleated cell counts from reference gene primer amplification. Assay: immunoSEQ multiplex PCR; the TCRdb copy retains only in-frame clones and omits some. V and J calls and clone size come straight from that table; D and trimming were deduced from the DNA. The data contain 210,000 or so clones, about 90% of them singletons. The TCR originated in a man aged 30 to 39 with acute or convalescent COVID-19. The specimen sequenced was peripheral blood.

The chain's CDR3 is CASSGLAGGQALEQYF. CDR3 sequence (DNA): TGTGCCAGCAGTGGACTAGCGGGGGGACAAGCTCTCGAGCAGTACTTC. This rearrangement joins TRBV11-2 to TRBJ2-7, with 14 bases fitting TRBD2. The germline gives CDR1 SGHAT, CDR2 FQNNGV. The ends lost 6 bases at V and 6 bases at J; junction bases unmatched: 10. The CDR3 loop spans 16 amino acids.